The 27 T cell receptor delta chains below were found in one sample sequenced in a study of gammadelta T cells in human blood. TCRdb reanalysed the RT-PCR reads with CATT. The table shows hundreds of delta-chain clones, with around a fifth occurring only once. Sequenced sample: Vgamma9Vdelta2 gamma-delta T cells from infant blood. The receptor set was obtained from a human donor.

This clone is labeled large. The chain employs TRDV2 and TRDJ1, with 9 bases lining up with TRDD3. J gave up 0 bases and V 0 bases, and 7 bases lay outside the gene matches. Germline loops: CDR1 GEAIGNYY, CDR2 EKD. CDR3 size: 17 residues. CDR3 sequence (DNA): TGTGCCTGTGACACCGTCTGGGGGATCCAGTACACCGATAAACTCATCTTT. Residues: CACDTVWGIQYTDKLIF.

The chain carries TRDV2 and TRDJ3, with 7 positions matching TRDD3. Germline lookup yields CDR1 GEAIGNYY and CDR2 EKD. This CDR3 is 20 amino acids long. Germline trimming cut 3 bases from V and 0 bases from J; bases unmatched to any gene: 13. DNA for the CDR3: TGTGCCTGTGACGTACTGGGGTATACGCTCAGCTCCTGGGACACCCGACAGATGTTTTTC. Residues: CACDVLGYTLSSWDTRQMFF.

By proportion, this clone is hyperexpanded. Other DNA sequences in this specimen translate into the identical CDR3. J is TRDJ2 and V is TRDV2, with D unclear. The germline V and J ends were trimmed by 0 bases and 0 bases, with 10 bases remaining between them. The germline V gene encodes CDR1 GEAIGNYY and CDR2 EKD. This CDR3 has 16 amino acids. In DNA form, the CDR3 reads TGTGCCTGTGACACCCGGGGCCGCGCTTTGACAGCACAACTCTTCTTT. This encodes CACDTRGRALTAQLFF.

In its sample, this clone is medium-sized. The sample holds other DNA sequences that translate to the same CDR3. The chain uses TRDV2 and TRDJ3, with D perhaps matching TRDD3 (6 bases). Trimming removed 0 bases at V and 1 base at J, with 9 bases between. Germline lookup yields CDR1 GEAIGNYY and CDR2 EKD. This CDR3 is built from 17 residues. The CDR3 loop reads CACDTVLGSWDTRQMFF. Here the CDR3 DNA reads TGTGCCTGTGACACCGTACTGGGATCCTGGGACACCCGACAGATGTTTTTC.

This clone was seen more than once but under ten times. Since a much larger clone is just one base distant, this may be a read error. V gene TRDV2 combines with J gene TRDJ3, with TRDD3 matching 13 bases. This CDR3 has 20 amino acids. Unmatched junction bases numbered 6, after V lost 2 bases and J lost 0 bases. Germline CDR1 and CDR2: GEAIGNYY and EKD. The DNA of the CDR3 is TGTGCCTGTGACAAAATACTGGGGGATACGCGCTCCTGGGACACCCGACAGATGTTTTTC. It translates to CACDKILGDTRSWDTRQMFF.

This clone ranks as medium-sized (0.01 to 0.1%). The chain combines TRDV2 with TRDJ1; D remains ambiguous. The length of the CDR3 is 11 residues. V was shortened by 1 base and J by 5 bases, with 4 bases between the two germline ends. Per germline, CDR1 GEAIGNYY and CDR2 EKD. CDR3 residues: CACDTGDKLIF. The DNA of the CDR3 is TGTGCCTGTGACACGGGGGATAAACTCATCTTT.

Note on this clone: A single base is all that separates this from a far larger clone, so a read error is likely. The V gene is TRDV1, the J gene TRDJ3, with 12 positions matching TRDD3. This CDR3 has 26 residues. Looked up from germline, CDR1 is TSWWSYY and CDR2 is QGS. V shed 2 bases, J shed 0 bases, and the junction held 23 bases outside the gene matches. The DNA of the CDR3 is TGTGCTCTTGGGGAAATATGTAGGTTGGTTTTCTCGACTGGGGGATACATCTCCTGGGACACCCGACAGATGTTTTTC. Amino acids: CALGEICRLVFSTGGYISWDTRQMFF.

In regard to this clone: A read error may produce the germline difference seen at one junction end. This sample includes further DNA sequences coding for the same CDR3. This chain connects TRDV2 to TRDJ1; D is possibly TRDD3 (6 bases). The CDR3 is made up of 20 amino acids. Germline CDR1 is GEAIGNYY and CDR2 is EKD. The CDR3 DNA is TGTGCCTGTGACACCCTCCCACCTTACGTGGGGGGCACTGACACCGACAAACTCATCTTT. Protein: CACDTLPPYVGGTDTDKLIF.

This clone occurred once. The likely explanation is a read error, given a far larger clone one base away. The sample carries other DNA sequences with the same CDR3. The chain employs TRDV1 and TRDJ3; 11 positions agree with TRDD3. The CDR3 runs to 26 residues. Germline-derived CDR1 and CDR2 are TSWWSYY and QGS. Trimming cost V 2 bases and J 0 bases; bases outside gene matches: 24. CDR3 residues: CALGEICRLVFSTGGYVSWDTRQMFF. As DNA, the CDR3 is TGTGCTCTTGGGGAAATATGTAGGTTGGTTTTCTCGACTGGGGGATATGTCTCCTGGGACACCCGACAGATGTTTTTC.

Worth noting for this clone: A much larger clone differs from this one at a single base, so this may be a read error. Other DNA sequences in the same sample also yield this CDR3. The J gene is TRDJ3, the V gene TRDV2; 13 bases match TRDD3. Germline assignment: CDR1 GEAIGNYY and CDR2 EKD. There are 20 residues in the CDR3. Trimming cost V 1 base and J 0 bases; bases outside gene matches: 5. DNA of the CDR3: TGTGCCTGTGACACTGTACTGGGGGATACGAGCTCCTGGGACACCCGACAGATGTTTTTC. This gives the protein CACDTVLGDTSSWDTRQMFF.

This clone ranks as large (0.1 to 1%). The chain couples TRDV2 to TRDJ3; 9 nucleotides line up with TRDD3. CDR3 length: 18 residues. Germline V lookup: CDR1 GEAIGNYY, CDR2 EKD. Unmatched junction bases numbered 2, after V lost 0 bases and J lost 0 bases. CDR3 amino acids: CACDTWGISSWDTRQMFF. CDR3 nucleotides: TGTGCCTGTGACACCTGGGGGATAAGCTCCTGGGACACCCGACAGATGTTTTTC.

In this sample, this clone is large. This sequence joins TRDV2 and TRDJ3; 11 bases map to TRDD3. V lost 2 bases, J lost 1 base, and 0 bases stayed unmatched. The CDR3 is made up of 17 amino acids. Per germline, CDR1 GEAIGNYY and CDR2 EKD. The CDR3 DNA is TGTGCCTGTGACAACTGGGGGATATCCTGGGACACCCGACAGATGTTTTTC. Its protein is CACDNWGISWDTRQMFF.

The sample holds a few counts of this clone. A read error likely explains this, since a far larger clone differs by one base. Other DNA sequences within the sample encode an identical CDR3. The chain recombines TRDV2 with TRDJ1; 12 bases map to TRDD3. There are 15 residues in the CDR3. Germline CDR1 and CDR2: GEAIGNYY and EKD. DNA of the CDR3: TGTGCCTGTGACTCCTTACTGGGGGATACCGACAAACTCATCTTT. It codes for CACDSLLGDTDKLIF.

A remark on this clone: With a much larger clone just one base away, this may be a read error. The chain recombines TRDV2 with TRDJ3; 11 nucleotides match TRDD3. The CDR3 runs to 20 residues. Germline loops: CDR1 GEAIGNYY, CDR2 EKD. After removal of 4 bases from V and 0 bases from J, the junction contained 10 bases not matched to a gene. This CDR3 reads CACDESYWGINSWDTRQMFF. For the CDR3, the DNA is TGTGCCTGTGATGAGTCCTACTGGGGGATAAACTCCTGGGACACCCGACAGATGTTTTTC.

In its sample, this clone ranks as large. The V and J genes are TRDV2 and TRDJ1; the match to TRDD3 covers 8 bases. This CDR3 has 14 amino acids. Germline trimming cut 5 bases from V and 0 bases from J; bases unmatched to any gene: 4. The V gene's germline CDR1 is GEAIGNYY and CDR2 EKD. The CDR3 DNA is TGTGCCTGTGTGGAACTGGGGGACACCGATAAACTCATCTTT. Its protein product is CACVELGDTDKLIF.

This clone is labeled as large. The V call is TRDV2, the J call TRDJ1, with D hard to call. Trimming took 2 bases from V and 0 from J, leaving 15 bases between them. Germline V gives CDR1 GEAIGNYY, CDR2 EKD. The CDR3 has 16 amino acids. The CDR3 region is CACDIVYFMYTDKLIF. The CDR3 nucleotides read TGTGCCTGTGACATCGTATACTTCATGTACACCGATAAACTCATCTTT.

Points on this clone: A far larger clone is off by one base, so a read error is likely. The chain recombines TRDV2 with TRDJ2; possibly TRDD3 for D (5 bases). The germline gives CDR1 GEAIGNYY, CDR2 EKD. The CDR3 spans 16 residues. Trimming took 0 bases from V and 0 from J, leaving 10 bases between them. In DNA form, the CDR3 reads TGTGCCTGTGACACCGGGGGCCGCGCTTTGACAGCACAACTCTTCTTT. Its translation: CACDTGGRALTAQLFF.

This clone appeared a few times. A far larger clone lies a single base away; this is likely a read error. The V gene is TRDV2, the J gene TRDJ3; 9 positions agree with TRDD3. With 0 bases clipped from V and 1 base from J, the junction kept 0 bases outside the gene matches. Germline CDR1 is GEAIGNYY and CDR2 is EKD. The CDR3 covers 17 residues. The CDR3 protein is CACDTTGGSWDTRQMFF. CDR3 bases: TGTGCCTGTGACACCACTGGGGGATCCTGGGACACCCGACAGATGTTTTTC.

As concerns this clone: This may be a read error, as it is one base from a much larger clone. The V call is TRDV2, the J call TRDJ3; TRDD3 matches at 9 bases. With V trimmed by 3 bases and J by 0 bases, 11 bases remained unmatched. This CDR3 comprises 20 residues. Germline V gene data show CDR1 as GEAIGNYY and CDR2 as EKD. CDR3 residues: CACDALTGGRSSWDTRQMFF. Written as DNA, the CDR3 is TGTGCCTGTGACGCTCTTACTGGGGGACGCAGCTCCTGGGACACCCGACAGATGTTTTTC.

By frequency in the sample, this clone is large. The chain carries TRDV2 and TRDJ3, with D perhaps matching TRDD3 (5 bases). Trimming removed 0 bases at V and 0 bases at J, with 5 bases between. The germline V gene encodes CDR1 GEAIGNYY and CDR2 EKD. This CDR3 region has 16 residues. The CDR3 loop is CACDTGYSWDTRQMFF. The DNA of the CDR3 is TGTGCCTGTGACACCGGATACTCCTGGGACACCCGACAGATGTTTTTC.

In regard to this clone: A single base is all that separates this from a far larger clone, so a read error is likely. Other DNA sequences in the same sample also yield this CDR3. The gene calls are TRDV2 and TRDJ1; tentatively, D is TRDD3 (6 bases). V was clipped by 1 base and J by 2 bases, with 7 bases between them. Germline CDR1 GEAIGNYY, CDR2 EKD. This CDR3 has 13 amino acids. CDR3 sequence (DNA): TGTGCCTGTGACACGTGGGGGACCGATAAACTCATCTTT. Translated, it gives CACDTWGTDKLIF.

This clone qualifies as hyperexpanded. At the DNA level, this CDR3 is encoded by other sequences in the same sample as well. The chain combines TRDV1 with TRDJ3; TRDD3 matches at 13 bases. The germline V gene encodes CDR1 TSWWSYY and CDR2 QGS. Germline trimming cut 2 bases from V and 0 bases from J; bases unmatched to any gene: 22. The CDR3 length is 26 residues. Here the CDR3 reads CALGEICRLVFSTGGYVSWDTRQMFF. As DNA, the CDR3 is TGTGCTCTTGGGGAAATATGTAGGTTGGTTTTCTCGACTGGGGGATACGTCTCCTGGGACACCCGACAGATGTTTTTC.

This clone counts as large. The rearrangement uses TRDV2 and TRDJ3; possibly TRDD3 for D (6 bases). V was clipped by 3 bases and J by 0 bases, with 14 bases between them. CDR1 GEAIGNYY and CDR2 EKD come from the germline V gene. The CDR3 spans 18 residues. The CDR3 DNA sequence: TGTGCCTGTGACCGGATGGGGGGCCTCTCCTGGGACACCCGACAGATGTTTTTC. Protein product: CACDRMGGLSWDTRQMFF.

On this clone itself: A much more abundant neighbour one base away suggests this may be a read error. The chain couples TRDV2 to TRDJ3, with 12 positions matching TRDD3. The CDR3 runs to 20 residues. Germline CDR1 is GEAIGNYY and CDR2 is EKD. The CDR3 here is CACDTATGGYSSWDTRQRFF. The CDR3 DNA follows: TGTGCCTGTGACACGGCGACTGGGGGATACAGCTCCTGGGACACCCGACAGAGGTTTTTC.

This clone was counted a single time. A far larger clone is one base from this, pointing to a likely read error. The rearrangement uses TRDV2 and TRDJ3; a weak D match, TRDD3 (6 bases). Germline V lookup: CDR1 GEAIGNYY, CDR2 EKD. This CDR3 spans 20 amino acids. The CDR3 protein is CARDTWGPRTGSWDTRQMFF. CDR3 nucleotide sequence: TGTGCCCGTGACACCTGGGGCCCGAGGACGGGCTCCTGGGACACCCGACAGATGTTTTTC.

This clone is categorized as large. This chain links TRDV2 with TRDJ3; 11 nucleotides agree with TRDD3. The CDR3 contains 18 residues. The V and J ends lost 1 base and 0 bases, in that order; junction bases with no gene match: 1. Germline lookup yields CDR1 GEAIGNYY and CDR2 EKD. In DNA form, the CDR3 reads TGTGCCTGTGACACTGGGGGATACGGCTCCTGGGACACCCGACAGATGTTTTTC. It translates to CACDTGGYGSWDTRQMFF.

Notes on this clone: A far bigger clonotype differs at one base, so this is likely a read error. V usage is TRDV2 and J usage is TRDJ3, with no clear D. Trimming shortened V by 5 bases and J by 0 bases, and 13 bases separated the two germline ends. The CDR3 is 17 residues long. From germline, CDR1 is GEAIGNYY and CDR2 EKD. The CDR3 spells CACGETSSSWDTRQMFF. The CDR3 bases are TGTGCCTGTGGCGAGACTTCGAGCTCCTGGGACACCCGACAGATGTTTTTC.